This T cell receptor beta chain was retrieved from a study of blood T cells in healthy people across ages. The wider study: About one barcoded beta molecule per two T cells was captured by template switching.

A second PCR of about 7 to 11 cycles used a sample-barcoded 5' primer and a J-beta primer mix. TCRdb re-called the 5' RACE reads with MiXCR, one entry per CDR3 protein. The sample has 1.2 million to 1.5 million distinct CDR3 sequences, approximately 42% seen once. This CDR3 comprises 12 residues. The germline V gene has CDR1 SGHVS and CDR2 FQNEAQ. J was trimmed by 10 bases and V by 6 bases; bases with no gene match: 5. This rearrangement joins TRBV7-8 to TRBJ1-4; 7 bases are a match to TRBD1. The TCR originated in a woman aged 18 to 35 in good health. Material for sequencing was blood. The CDR3 here is CASRPQGGKLFF. The CDR3 DNA reads as TGTGCCAGCAGACCGCAGGGGGGAAAACTGTTTTTT.